These 28 T cell receptor beta chains share one sample of origin, sequenced in a study of blood T cell repertoires in COVID-19. Measured with immunoSEQ multiplex PCR; TCRdb has only the in-frame clones, and not every one. The data contain some 200,000 clones, around 82% of them singletons. The sequencing input was peripheral blood. Source of these receptors: a woman older than 75 with acute or convalescent COVID-19.

The chain couples TRBV7-2 to TRBJ2-1; 10 nucleotides match TRBD2. Germline V lookup: CDR1 SGHTA, CDR2 FQGNSA. This CDR3 region has 18 residues. V dropped 2 bases and J dropped 0; count of bases not matched to a gene: 7. Here the CDR3 DNA reads TGTGCCAGCAGCTTACTTAGCGGGAGGCCGAGCTCCTACAATGAGCAGTTCTTC. Translation: CASSLLSGRPSSYNEQFF.

V usage is TRBV3-1 (or the pseudogene TRBV3-2) and J usage is TRBJ1-5; D unclear. The CDR3 contains 14 residues. Trimming pared 0 bases from V and 3 bases from J, leaving 6 bases between. Germline values: CDR1 LGHDT, CDR2 YNNKEL (reference sequence). The CDR3 region is CASSQEANNQPQHF. As DNA, the CDR3 is TGTGCCAGCAGCCAAGAAGCGAACAATCAGCCCCAGCATTTT.

The V call is TRBV30, the J call TRBJ2-1; D is possibly TRBD2 (5 bases). Germline CDR1 GTSNPN, CDR2 SVGIG (reference sequence). The CDR3 length is 13 residues. V was shortened by 0 bases and J by 15 bases, with 18 bases between the two germline ends. CDR3 nucleotide sequence: TGTGCCTGGAGTGTACCAAGGCTAGAGACTACGTTCTTC. It encodes CAWSVPRLETTFF.

The chain carries TRBV20-1 and TRBJ2-5; 8 nucleotides align to TRBD2. The CDR3 length is 15 residues. The V and J ends lost 3 bases and 2 bases, in that order; junction bases with no gene match: 8. The germline CDR1 and CDR2 sequences are DFQATT and SNEGSKA (reference sequence). Here the CDR3 reads CSASNPSGGQETQYF. The CDR3 nucleotides read TGCAGTGCTAGTAATCCCAGCGGGGGTCAAGAGACCCAGTACTTC.

The chain links TRBV3-1 (or the pseudogene TRBV3-2) to TRBJ1-1; no clear D. Germline CDR1 is LGHDT and CDR2 is YNNKEL (reference sequence). The germline V and J ends were trimmed by 5 bases and 2 bases, with 9 bases remaining between them. This CDR3 contains 13 residues. The CDR3 DNA is TGTGCCAGCAGCGCCACAGAAAACACTGAAGCTTTCTTT. Translating it yields CASSATENTEAFF.

The rearrangement uses TRBV19 and TRBJ2-3, with TRBD1 identical over 9 bases. The length of the CDR3 is 16 residues. J gave up 7 bases and V 3 bases, and 11 bases lay outside the gene matches. Germline V CDR1 and CDR2: LNHDA, SQIVND (reference sequence). CDR3 loop: CASSMGTGTKFHTQYF. CDR3 coding DNA: TGTGCCAGTAGTATGGGGACAGGGACTAAATTTCATACGCAGTATTTT.

This clone was found a few times. This chain uses TRBV4-1 with TRBJ1-1; possible D gene TRBD1, 6 bases. The CDR3 runs to 16 residues. The germline V gene has CDR1 MGHRA and CDR2 YSYEKL. Trimming left V 4 bases short and J 1 base short, with 16 bases between. CDR3 nucleotides: TGCGCCAGCAGCCTTAGGACAGAGAGGGGGAACACTGAAGCTTTCTTT. Residues: CASSLRTERGNTEAFF.

The V call is TRBV3-1 (or the pseudogene TRBV3-2), the J call TRBJ1-1; perhaps TRBD1 as D (6 bases). V lost 1 base, J lost 6 bases, and 12 bases lay in between. Germline CDR1 and CDR2: LGHDT and YNNKEL (reference sequence). The CDR3 totals 14 residues. This CDR3 reads CASSQVGGGAEAFF. DNA of the CDR3: TGTGCCAGCAGCCAAGTAGGGGGAGGGGCTGAAGCTTTCTTT.

This clone has a single count. The chain has TRBV20-1 and TRBJ1-2, with 8 bases matching TRBD1. The CDR3 consists of 12 residues. Germline V gives CDR1 DFQATT, CDR2 SNEGSKA (reference sequence). V dropped 3 bases and J dropped 7; count of bases not matched to a gene: 4. CDR3 loop: CSASGGTGGYTF. CDR3 DNA sequence: TGCAGTGCTAGTGGTGGGACAGGTGGCTACACCTTC.

The chain carries TRBV7-9 and TRBJ2-5; D remains unclear. V gave up 5 bases and J gave up 2 bases, with 3 bases separating them. This CDR3 region has 11 residues. Germline CDR1 SEHNR, CDR2 FQNEAQ (reference sequence). In nucleotides, the CDR3 is TGTGCCAGCAGCCAACAAGAGACCCAGTACTTC. Translation gives CASSQQETQYF.

The chain employs TRBV7-9 and TRBJ1-1, with 7 bases fitting TRBD1. The CDR3 covers 15 residues. Germline CDR1 reads SEHNR; CDR2 reads FQNEAQ (reference sequence). V shed 4 bases and J 0 bases; nucleotides not matched to a gene: 5. Here the CDR3 DNA reads TGTGCCAGCAGCTCCTCGACAGGGCTGAACACTGAAGCTTTCTTT. Translating it yields CASSSSTGLNTEAFF.

The chain employs TRBV19 and TRBJ1-3; 7 bases line up with TRBD1. CDR1 is LNHDA, CDR2 SQIVND, per germline (reference sequence). This CDR3 comprises 14 residues. V lost 8 bases, J lost 0 bases, and 4 bases stayed unmatched. The CDR3 loop reads CASAGTASGNTIYF. CDR3 bases: TGTGCCAGTGCCGGGACAGCCTCTGGAAACACCATATATTTT.

This chain joins TRBV5-8 and TRBJ1-2; a possible D gene is TRBD1 (5 bases). The V and J ends lost 4 bases and 0 bases respectively, with 7 bases between them. The CDR3 spans 13 residues. Germline lookup yields CDR1 SGHTS and CDR2 YDEGEE. CDR3 nucleotide sequence: TGTGCCAGCAGCCAGACAGCTAACTATGGCTACACCTTC. Translated, it gives CASSQTANYGYTF. Variable domain in full (rest from reference TRBV5-8 and TRBJ1-2): EAGVTQSPTHLIKTRGQQATLRCSPISGHTSVYWYQQALGLGLQFLLWYDEGEERNRGNFPPRFSGRQFPNYSSELNVNALELEDSALYLCASSQTANYGYTFGSGTRLTVV.

The chain joins TRBV27 to TRBJ2-2, with 7 positions matching TRBD1. J gave up 4 bases and V 4 bases, and 6 bases lay outside the gene matches. The V gene's germline CDR1 is MNHEY and CDR2 SMNVEV (reference sequence). The CDR3 totals 15 residues. The CDR3 nucleotides read TGTGCCAGCAGTTCGGGACAGAAATCCACCGGGGAGCTGTTTTTT. This translates into CASSSGQKSTGELFF.

The chain links TRBV7-9 to TRBJ1-2, with D unclear. The germline CDR1 and CDR2 sequences are SEHNR and FQNEAQ (reference sequence). V was cut by 8 bases and J by 0 bases, with 13 bases left in between. The CDR3 is 14 residues long. CDR3: CASGWGVSNYGYTF. CDR3 DNA: TGTGCCAGCGGTTGGGGAGTTTCTAACTATGGCTACACCTTC.

This clone appeared once. The gene calls are TRBV7-9 and TRBJ2-1; D not resolved. V was cut by 2 bases and J by 3 bases, with 2 bases left in between. The length of the CDR3 is 12 residues. Germline V lookup: CDR1 SEHNR, CDR2 FQNEAQ (reference sequence). The CDR3 protein is CASSLLYNEQFF. CDR3 DNA: TGTGCCAGCAGCTTACTCTACAATGAGCAGTTCTTC.

The V gene is TRBV29-1, the J gene TRBJ1-5; 10 nucleotides agree with TRBD1. The CDR3 sequence is 13 residues long. The germline gives CDR1 SQVTM, CDR2 ANQGSEA. The J segment lost 1 base and the V segment lost 6 bases, leaving 0 bases of the junction unmatched. The CDR3 DNA is TGCAGCGTGGGACAGGGGAGCAATCAGCCCCAGCATTTT. This codes for CSVGQGSNQPQHF.

Comment on this clone: Distinct nucleotide sequences in the sample also encode this CDR3. The chain recombines TRBV7-2 with TRBJ2-3; TRBD1 is a possible D gene (6 bases). The V gene's germline CDR1 is SGHTA and CDR2 FQGNSA. The V end was cut by 1 base, the J end by 1 base, with 6 bases between. The CDR3 consists of 14 residues. The CDR3 region is CASSLDRGTDTQYF. The CDR3, as DNA: TGTGCCAGCAGCTTAGACAGGGGCACAGATACGCAGTATTTT.

This clone appeared a single time. This chain uses TRBV19 with TRBJ1-1, with TRBD1 matching 7 bases. Losses at the gene ends were 5 bases for V and 0 bases for J; bases not matched to a gene: 9. Germline values: CDR1 LNHDA, CDR2 SQIVND (reference sequence). The CDR3 extends over 16 amino acids. CDR3 region: CASSWGDSRMNTEAFF. In nucleotides, the CDR3 is TGTGCCAGTAGTTGGGGGGACAGTCGGATGAACACTGAAGCTTTCTTT.

J is TRBJ1-2 and V is TRBV7-9, with D hard to call. The CDR3 consists of 12 residues. Germline V lookup: CDR1 SEHNR, CDR2 FQNEAQ (reference sequence). V shed 0 bases and J shed 7 bases, with 6 bases lying between them. The CDR3 region has the DNA TGTGCCAGCAGCTTAGCGTCCCTTGGCTACACCTTC. As protein: CASSLASLGYTF. Variable domain in full (rest from reference TRBV7-9 and TRBJ1-2): DTGVSQNPRHKITKRGQNVTFRCDPISEHNRLYWYRQTLGQGPEFLTYFQNEAQLEKSRLLSDRFSAERPKGSFSTLEIQRTEQGDSAMYLCASSLASLGYTFGSGTRLTVV.

As to this clone: Other DNA sequences in this sample translate to the same CDR3. The chain employs TRBV18 and TRBJ2-7; no definite D call. The CDR3 loop spans 11 amino acids. V was pared by 3 bases and J by 4 bases, with 4 bases between. CDR1 and CDR2 from the germline V gene are KGHSH and LQKENI. CDR3 sequence: CASSPKYEQYF. DNA for the CDR3: TGTGCCAGCTCACCCAAATACGAGCAGTACTTC.

V usage is TRBV7-9 and J usage is TRBJ1-3; 7 bases align to TRBD1. V trimming: 4 bases; J trimming: 0 bases; junction bases outside the gene matches: 9. CDR1 is SEHNR and CDR2 is FQNEAQ in the germline V gene (reference sequence). The CDR3 consists of 17 residues. CDR3 DNA: TGTGCCAGCAGCTCCTACAGGGGCCCTAGCTCTGGAAACACCATATATTTT. It translates to CASSSYRGPSSGNTIYF.

This chain connects TRBV18 to TRBJ1-2; 7 nucleotides agree with TRBD1. Trimming at V came to 3 bases and at J to 1 base, leaving 2 bases not matched to a gene. The CDR3 consists of 14 residues. CDR1 is KGHSH, CDR2 LQKENI, per germline. This chain's CDR3 is CASSPGTVNYGYTF. For the CDR3, the DNA is TGTGCCAGCTCACCCGGGACAGTTAACTATGGCTACACCTTC.

This clone was observed a few times. This chain joins TRBV19 and TRBJ2-2; possible D gene TRBD1, 6 bases. The CDR3 runs to 16 residues. Trimming removed 6 bases from V and 1 base from J, with 15 bases in between. CDR1 and CDR2 (germline): LNHDA, SQIVND (reference sequence). The CDR3, as DNA: TGTGCCAGTAGCCCCGGACAGTTAAAGAACACCGGGGAGCTGTTTTTT. Protein sequence: CASSPGQLKNTGELFF.

The CDR3 DNA reads as TGTGCCAGCTCACCTTACAGGGGGGTCGGGCAGTACTTC. Translated: CASSPYRGVGQYF. The chain joins TRBV18 to TRBJ2-7; 8 bases fit TRBD1. Germline CDR1 is KGHSH and CDR2 is LQKENI. CDR3 length: 13 residues. V trimming: 3 bases; J trimming: 9 bases; junction bases outside the gene matches: 7.

The chain is built from TRBV19 and TRBJ1-4; D remains unclear. CDR3 size: 13 residues. V was trimmed by 8 bases and J by 4 bases, leaving 11 bases between them. CDR1 and CDR2 from the germline V gene are LNHDA and SQIVND (reference sequence). The CDR3 region has the DNA TGTGCCAGTGCCTTCGGGTTTAATGAAAAACTGTTTTTT. This translates into CASAFGFNEKLFF.

V usage is TRBV24-1 and J usage is TRBJ2-1; 9 bases fit TRBD2. CDR1 and CDR2 from the germline V gene are KGHDR and SFDVKD. The CDR3 extends over 16 amino acids. V was pared by 5 bases and J by 8 bases, with 12 bases of the junction left unmatched. CDR3 region: CATSAPAAGGRHEQFF. CDR3 nucleotide sequence: TGTGCCACCAGTGCCCCGGCGGCGGGAGGGCGGCATGAGCAGTTCTTC.

V gene TRBV2 combines with J gene TRBJ1-3; TRBD1 might be the D (5 bases). The CDR3 loop spans 17 amino acids. The V and J ends lost 4 bases and 0 bases respectively, with 16 bases between them. From germline, CDR1 is SNHLY and CDR2 FYNNEI. CDR3 protein: CASSAFTGGSSGNTIYF. The CDR3 DNA reads as TGTGCCAGCAGTGCATTTACGGGGGGGTCCTCTGGAAACACCATATATTTT.